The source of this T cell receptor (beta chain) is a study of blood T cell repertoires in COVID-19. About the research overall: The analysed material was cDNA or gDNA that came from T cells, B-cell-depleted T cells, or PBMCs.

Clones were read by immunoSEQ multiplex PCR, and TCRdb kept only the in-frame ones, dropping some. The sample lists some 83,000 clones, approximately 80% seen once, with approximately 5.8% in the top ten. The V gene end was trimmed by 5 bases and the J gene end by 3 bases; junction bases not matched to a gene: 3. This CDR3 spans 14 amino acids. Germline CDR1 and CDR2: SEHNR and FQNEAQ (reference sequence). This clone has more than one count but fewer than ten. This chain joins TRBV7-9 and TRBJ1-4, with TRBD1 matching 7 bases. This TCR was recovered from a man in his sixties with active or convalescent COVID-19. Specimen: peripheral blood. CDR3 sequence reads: CASSTGTANEKLFF. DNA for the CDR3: TGTGCCAGCAGCACCGGGACAGCTAATGAAAAACTGTTTTTT.